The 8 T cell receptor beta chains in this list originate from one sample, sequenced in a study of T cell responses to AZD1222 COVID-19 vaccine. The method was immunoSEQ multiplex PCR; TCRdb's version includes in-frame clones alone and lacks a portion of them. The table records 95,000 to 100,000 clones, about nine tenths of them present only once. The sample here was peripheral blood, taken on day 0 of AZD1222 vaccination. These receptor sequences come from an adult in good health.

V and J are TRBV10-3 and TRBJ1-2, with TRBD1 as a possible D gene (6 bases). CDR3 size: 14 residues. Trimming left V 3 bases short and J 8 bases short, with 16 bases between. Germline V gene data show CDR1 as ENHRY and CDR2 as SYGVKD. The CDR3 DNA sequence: TGTGCCATCAGTGATGGTTACAGGGATAAGGGCTACACCTTC. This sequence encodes CAISDGYRDKGYTF.

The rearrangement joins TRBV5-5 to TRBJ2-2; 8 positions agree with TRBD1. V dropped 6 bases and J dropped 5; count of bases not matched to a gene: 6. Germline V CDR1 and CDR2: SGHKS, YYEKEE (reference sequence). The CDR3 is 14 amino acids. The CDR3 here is CASTRTGPTGELFF. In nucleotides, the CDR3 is TGTGCCAGCACCAGGACAGGGCCTACCGGGGAGCTGTTTTTT.

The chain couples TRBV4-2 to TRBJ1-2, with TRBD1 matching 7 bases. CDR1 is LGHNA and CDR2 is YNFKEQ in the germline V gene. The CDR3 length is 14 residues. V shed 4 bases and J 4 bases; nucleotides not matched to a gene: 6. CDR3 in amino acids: CASSRDRAGYGYTF. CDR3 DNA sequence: TGTGCCAGCAGCCGAGACAGGGCTGGCTATGGCTACACCTTC.

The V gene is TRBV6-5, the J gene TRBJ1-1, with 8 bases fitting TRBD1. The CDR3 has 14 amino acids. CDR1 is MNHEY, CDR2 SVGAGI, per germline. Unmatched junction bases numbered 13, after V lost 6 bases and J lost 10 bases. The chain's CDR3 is CASRGQVGEVRAFF. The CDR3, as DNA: TGTGCCAGCAGGGGACAGGTTGGGGAGGTGCGAGCTTTCTTT.

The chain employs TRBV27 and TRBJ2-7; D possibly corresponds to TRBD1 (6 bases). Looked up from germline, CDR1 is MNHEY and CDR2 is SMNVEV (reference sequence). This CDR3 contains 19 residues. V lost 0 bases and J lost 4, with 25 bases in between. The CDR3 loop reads CASSLSAGRGHPTSYEQYF. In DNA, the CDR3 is TGTGCCAGCAGTTTATCGGCCGGTAGGGGACACCCGACATCGTACGAGCAGTACTTC.

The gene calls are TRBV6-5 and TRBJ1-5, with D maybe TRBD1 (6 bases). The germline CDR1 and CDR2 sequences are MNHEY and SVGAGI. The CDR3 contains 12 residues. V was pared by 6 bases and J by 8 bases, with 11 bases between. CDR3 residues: CASRQQGEPQHF. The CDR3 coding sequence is TGTGCCAGCAGACAACAGGGTGAGCCCCAGCATTTT.

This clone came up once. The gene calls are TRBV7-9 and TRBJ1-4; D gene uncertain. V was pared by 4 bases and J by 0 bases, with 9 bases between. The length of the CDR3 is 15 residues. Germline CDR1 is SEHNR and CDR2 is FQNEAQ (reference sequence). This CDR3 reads CASSSGPSTNEKLFF. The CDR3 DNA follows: TGTGCCAGCAGCTCCGGGCCTTCAACTAATGAAAAACTGTTTTTT.

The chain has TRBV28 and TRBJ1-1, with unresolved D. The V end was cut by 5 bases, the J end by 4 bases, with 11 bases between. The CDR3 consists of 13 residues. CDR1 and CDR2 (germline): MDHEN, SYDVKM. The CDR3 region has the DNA TGTGCCAGCAGTCAAACAGTGGCCACTGAAGCTTTCTTT. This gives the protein CASSQTVATEAFF.